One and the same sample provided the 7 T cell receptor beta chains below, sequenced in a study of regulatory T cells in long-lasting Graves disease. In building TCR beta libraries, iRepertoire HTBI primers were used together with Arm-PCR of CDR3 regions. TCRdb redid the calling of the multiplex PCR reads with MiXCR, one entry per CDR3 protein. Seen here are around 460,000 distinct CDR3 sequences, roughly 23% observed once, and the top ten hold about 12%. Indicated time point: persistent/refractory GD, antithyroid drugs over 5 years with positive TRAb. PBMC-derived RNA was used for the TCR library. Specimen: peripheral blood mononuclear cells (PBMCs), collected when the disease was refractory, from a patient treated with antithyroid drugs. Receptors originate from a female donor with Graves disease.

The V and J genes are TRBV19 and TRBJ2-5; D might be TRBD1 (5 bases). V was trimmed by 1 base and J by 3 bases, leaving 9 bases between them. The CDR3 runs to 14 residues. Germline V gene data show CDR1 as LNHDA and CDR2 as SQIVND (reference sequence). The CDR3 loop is CASSIGGREETQYF. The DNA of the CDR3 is TGTGCCAGTAGTATAGGGGGCAGAGAAGAGACCCAGTACTTC.

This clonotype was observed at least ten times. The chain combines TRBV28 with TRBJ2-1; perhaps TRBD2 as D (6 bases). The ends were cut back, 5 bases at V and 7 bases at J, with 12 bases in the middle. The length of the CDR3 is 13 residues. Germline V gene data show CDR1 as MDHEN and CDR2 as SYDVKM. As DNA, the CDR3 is TGTGCCAGCAGTATCCCACGGGAGAATGAGCAGTTCTTC. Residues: CASSIPRENEQFF.

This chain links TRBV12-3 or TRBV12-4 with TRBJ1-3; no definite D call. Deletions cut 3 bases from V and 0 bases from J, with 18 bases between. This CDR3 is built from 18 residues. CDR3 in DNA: TGTGCCAGCAGTTTCGATCTGACACCGGGGAACTCTGGAAACACCATATATTTT. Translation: CASSFDLTPGNSGNTIYF.

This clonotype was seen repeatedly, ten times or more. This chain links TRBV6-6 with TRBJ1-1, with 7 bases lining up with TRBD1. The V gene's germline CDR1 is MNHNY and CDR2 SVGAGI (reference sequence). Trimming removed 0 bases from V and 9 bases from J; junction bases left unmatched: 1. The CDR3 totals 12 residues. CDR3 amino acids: CASSYSTGQAFF. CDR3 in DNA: TGTGCCAGCAGTTACTCGACAGGGCAAGCTTTCTTT.

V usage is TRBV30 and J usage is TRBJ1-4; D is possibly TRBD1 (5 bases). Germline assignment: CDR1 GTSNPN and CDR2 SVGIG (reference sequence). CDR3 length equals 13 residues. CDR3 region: CAGGRGYNEKLFF. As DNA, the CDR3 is TGTGCGGGCGGTAGGGGCTATAATGAAAAACTGTTTTTT. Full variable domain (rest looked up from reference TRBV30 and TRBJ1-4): SQTIHQWPATLVQPVGSPLSLECTVEGTSNPNLYWYRQAAGRGLQLLFYSVGIGQISSEVPQNLSASRPQDRQFILSSKKLLLSDSGFYLCAGGRGYNEKLFFGSGTQLSVL.

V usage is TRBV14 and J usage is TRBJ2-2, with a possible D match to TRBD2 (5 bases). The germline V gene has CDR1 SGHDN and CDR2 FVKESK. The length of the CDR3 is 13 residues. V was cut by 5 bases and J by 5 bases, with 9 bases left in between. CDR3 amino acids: CASSREITGELFF. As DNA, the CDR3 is TGTGCCAGCAGCAGGGAGATAACCGGGGAGCTGTTTTTT.

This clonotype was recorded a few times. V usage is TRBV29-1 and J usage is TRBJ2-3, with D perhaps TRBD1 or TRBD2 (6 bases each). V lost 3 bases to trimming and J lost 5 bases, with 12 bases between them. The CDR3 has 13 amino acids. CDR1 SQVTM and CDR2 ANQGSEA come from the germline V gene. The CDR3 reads CSVDPGAGDTQYF. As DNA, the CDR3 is TGCAGCGTTGATCCGGGGGCGGGAGATACGCAGTATTTT.